By proportion, the clone carrying this TCR beta chain is medium-sized (0.01 to 0.1%). A single record per CDR3 protein comes from TCRdb applying MiXCR to the 5' RACE reads. The sample lists about 10,000 distinct CDR3 sequences, about 25% occurring once. Treg sorting used a CD4+CD25+CD127-/low gate. The sequence derives from a female donor with breast cancer. The source material was Tregs sorted from blood.

Here the CDR3 reads CATAPGQGNQPQHF. The CDR3 bases are TGTGCCACCGCCCCGGGACAGGGGAATCAGCCCCAGCATTTT. The V and J genes are TRBV24-1 and TRBJ1-5, with 10 positions matching TRBD1. Trimming took 9 bases from V and 4 from J; bases not matched to a gene: 5. The CDR3 covers 14 residues. The germline CDR1 and CDR2 sequences are KGHDR and SFDVKD.